This T cell receptor beta chain comes out of a study of OX40 agonist ivuxolimab in advanced cancers. Study in general: Ivuxolimab, an agonistic anti-OX40 (CD134) antibody, was given to patients.

Study results and limitations: CD8+ T cells (on average) carried more expanded clones than CD4+ T cells. Among the lowest peripheral clonal expansion occurred in 0.1-3.0 mg/kg partial responders.

The method was immunoSEQ multiplex PCR; TCRdb's version includes in-frame clones alone and lacks a portion of them. Here the sample spans tens of thousands of clones, 80% to 90% being singletons. This clone was seen a single time. What it recognizes is unknown. From germline, CDR1 is SGHRS and CDR2 YFSETQ. CDR3 size: 18 residues. The trim removed 3 bases at V and 3 bases at J, leaving 10 bases unmatched. The sequencing here drew on CD4+ or CD8+ T cells sorted from blood, taken in a trial of the OX40 agonist ivuxolimab. The genes are TRBV5-1 and TRBJ2-3; TRBD2 agrees at 13 bases. This clonotype was sampled from an adult with an advanced solid tumor such as melanoma, head and neck, liver or kidney cancer. In DNA, the CDR3 is TGCGCCAGCAGCTCCCTGCCTACTAGCGGGAGGGAGACAGATACGCAGTATTTT. Its translation is CASSSLPTSGRETDTQYF.